This TCR beta chain was sequenced for a study of blood T cell repertoires in COVID-19 (TCRdb year 2020). As for the study more broadly: Samples from collaborators originated in the United States, Italy and Spain and spanned both the acute and convalescent phases of COVID-19. The material from the prospective study consisted of cDNA or gDNA derived from T cells, B-cell-depleted T cells, or PBMCs. The dataset comprised deeply sampled blood TCRbeta repertoires from subjects exposed to, actively infected with, or recovered from COVID-19. The repertoires were made available in a free public database intended to serve as a resource for research on the immune response to SARS-CoV-2. The samples were drawn from two sources: the first 160 participants of the ongoing ImmuneRACE study, and 1,000 to 1,500 subjects contributed by 6 global collaborators. Sample metadata almost always included a de-identified subject ID, COVID-19 status, age in years and sex. Where HLA class I and class II types were available, the types were taken from metadata supplied by the sample provider, not from assay-based typing. On the study overall, not on this receptor specifically: Clinical and demographic metadata were provided uncurated, with the amount varying by source and participant.

This clone was counted a single time. Its target antigen remains unknown. No base quality information exists; no much larger clone differs at one position. TCRbeta CDR3 regions were amplified from genomic DNA by means of the immunoSEQ Assay, a bias-controlled multiplex PCR. In the source study's methods: Nucleated cell counts per sample were estimated from amplification of reference gene primers within the assay. To quantify the absolute abundance of each unique TCRbeta CDR3 rearrangement, sequence reads were collapsed and filtered. For each sample, productive Simpson clonality was calculated as the square root of Simpson's diversity index across productive rearrangements. TCRdb stores this immuneACCESS table with in-frame sequences only. Part of the clones is absent; in the studies checked, under half of the shortfall reflects unresolved V genes, and no reason is known for the rest. V and J calls and clone size are those listed in that table; D and trimming were worked out from the DNA. Across this sample there are about 270,000 clones, with approximately 86% seen only once. Together, the top ten hold approximately 9% of the sample.

Each collaborating institution followed its own protocols to collect whole blood in K2EDTA tubes. For TCRbeta analysis, collaborators shipped samples in one of three forms: frozen whole blood, isolated PBMCs, or DNA extracted from either of those sample types. The V end gives up 6 bases and the J end 3 bases, leaving 4 bases in the junction not matched to a gene. The germline V gene gives CDR1 as ENHRY and CDR2 as SYGVKD. The CDR3 covers 13 residues, taking in both the cysteine and the phenylalanine. The kept DNA is CDR3 alone, 39 bases in frame from the first base. The clonotype comes from a man aged 35-49 years with active or convalescent COVID-19. The V and J genes are TRBV10-3 and TRBJ1-1; 7 bases in the middle match TRBD1. Input material: peripheral blood. The nucleotide sequence reads TGTGCCATCAGGGGAGACAGGGACACTGAAGCTTTCTTT. Its protein is CAIRGDRDTEAFF.